The 2 T cell receptor beta chains given below trace back to one sample, sequenced in a study of T cell clonotyping in hematopoietic cell transplantation. Time point reported: recipient sample about 28 days before transplant, after cytoreduction. Data came from immunoSEQ multiplex PCR; TCRdb stores just in-frame clones and leaves some out. Among 15,000 to 20,000 clones listed, around three quarters were seen once. Sequenced material: peripheral blood mononuclear cells, taken before stem cell transplant. These TCRs come from a man in his 60s with acute myeloid leukemia. Some clones in this sample may be carry-over from other donors' samples.

This chain joins TRBV6-5 and TRBJ2-3, with D possibly being TRBD2 (6 bases). V lost 7 bases and J 9 bases, leaving 17 bases between the germline ends. Germline CDR1 is MNHEY and CDR2 is SVGAGI. CDR3 length: 13 residues. The DNA for the CDR3 is TGTGCCAGCACCCAGGAGGGTGTGGGAACGCAGTATTTT. Translation: CASTQEGVGTQYF.

The V gene is TRBV4-3, the J gene TRBJ2-2; no definite D call. Per the germline V gene, CDR1 is LGHNA and CDR2 is YSLEER. The CDR3 is 16 amino acids. Trimming shortened V by 4 bases and J by 5 bases, and 17 bases separated the two germline ends. CDR3 sequence (DNA): TGCGCCAGCAGCCCTGACCGATCCCGGAAGACCGGGGAGCTGTTTTTT. Translating gives CASSPDRSRKTGELFF.